The 20 T cell receptor beta chains listed next were all sequenced from one sample in a study of blood T cell repertoires in COVID-19. The data were produced by immunoSEQ multiplex PCR, yet TCRdb's version contains in-frame clones alone and is incomplete. The profile shows roughly 76,000 clones, more than 85% of them singletons. Sequencing was performed on peripheral blood. The receptor set was obtained from a man aged 70-80 years with active or convalescent COVID-19.

The chain is built from TRBV30 and TRBJ2-7; no clear D. V was cut by 5 bases and J by 3 bases, with 14 bases left in between. Per the germline V gene, CDR1 is GTSNPN and CDR2 is SVGIG (reference sequence). This CDR3 comprises 13 residues. The CDR3 sequence is CAWRPTSLYEQYF. The CDR3 bases are TGTGCCTGGCGACCGACAAGTCTCTACGAGCAGTACTTC.

The V call is TRBV5-1, the J call TRBJ2-3, with 14 bases that match TRBD2. The V segment lost 2 bases and the J segment 8 bases; nucleotides outside the gene matches: 4. Germline lookup yields CDR1 SGHRS and CDR2 YFSETQ. The CDR3 length is 15 residues. The CDR3 DNA sequence: TGCGCCAGCAGCTTTGGGACTAGCGGGAGTGGTACGCAGTATTTT. This encodes CASSFGTSGSGTQYF.

This rearrangement joins TRBV5-4 to TRBJ2-3, with D unresolved. The germline CDR1 and CDR2 sequences are SGHNT and YYREEE (reference sequence). Trimming took off 2 bases at V and 6 bases at J, with 16 bases between the two ends. This CDR3 has 15 amino acids. CDR3 sequence reads: CASSLSLLGRDTQYF. The CDR3 DNA reads as TGTGCCAGCAGCTTATCACTACTCGGTCGCGATACGCAGTATTTT.

The chain couples TRBV21-1 to TRBJ2-5; no DNA check was done on the table's D call, TRBD1. TRBV21-1 is listed as a pseudogene. The CDR3 sequence is 14 residues long. For the CDR3, the DNA is TGTGCCAGCAGCAAAGGCAGGGGCCAAGAGACCCAGTACTTC. It translates to CASSKGRGQETQYF.

This chain links TRBV5-4 with TRBJ1-6; D is undetermined. Germline V gene data show CDR1 as SGHNT and CDR2 as YYREEE (reference sequence). V gave up 0 bases and J gave up 0 bases, with 7 bases separating them. The CDR3 has 16 amino acids. The CDR3 protein is CASSLDRSSYNSPLHF. DNA for the CDR3: TGTGCCAGCAGCTTGGACAGAAGCTCCTATAATTCACCCCTCCACTTT.

This clone appeared a single time. This chain links TRBV5-4 with TRBJ2-7; 11 nucleotides line up with TRBD2. Germline lookup yields CDR1 SGHNT and CDR2 YYREEE (reference sequence). The CDR3 contains 15 residues. The junction had 11 bases not matched to a gene; V was cut back by 7 bases and J by 5 bases. CDR3 protein: CASGSTSGSRNEQYF. CDR3 bases: TGTGCCAGCGGTTCTACTAGCGGGAGTCGGAACGAGCAGTACTTC.

This rearrangement joins TRBV12-3 or TRBV12-4 to TRBJ2-7, with D tentatively TRBD1 (6 bases). Trimming cost V 6 bases and J 2 bases, with 11 bases left between them. CDR3 length equals 13 residues. CDR3 amino acids: CASSAKGAYEQYF. DNA of the CDR3: TGTGCCAGCAGCGCTAAGGGGGCCTACGAGCAGTACTTC.

This chain joins TRBV6-6 and TRBJ1-3; weak D call: TRBD1 (5 bases). The ends were cut back, 4 bases at V and 1 base at J, with 8 bases in the middle. CDR1 and CDR2 (germline): MNHNY, SVGAGI (reference sequence). CDR3 length equals 14 residues. DNA of the CDR3: TGTGCCAGCAGTTTAGGACATTCTGGAAACACCATATATTTT. It translates to CASSLGHSGNTIYF.

This chain uses TRBV2 with TRBJ2-7; tentative D call: TRBD1 (5 bases). Germline CDR1 reads SNHLY; CDR2 reads FYNNEI. V lost 4 bases and J 2 bases, leaving 9 bases between the germline ends. This CDR3 region has 13 residues. The CDR3 region is CASSGQFTYEQYF. The CDR3 bases are TGTGCCAGCAGTGGACAGTTCACCTACGAGCAGTACTTC.

V gene TRBV11-1 combines with J gene TRBJ2-7; no clear D gene. V shed 3 bases and J shed 1 base, with 13 bases lying between them. The CDR3 is 15 residues long. Germline V gene sequence: CDR1 SGHAT, CDR2 FQDESV (reference sequence). In DNA, the CDR3 is TGTGCCAGCAGCTTTTCATCAAGCGAATCCTACGAGCAGTACTTC. As protein: CASSFSSSESYEQYF.

The chain uses TRBV2 and TRBJ1-4; 9 bases are a match to TRBD1. Germline CDR1 reads SNHLY; CDR2 reads FYNNEI. The CDR3 runs to 15 residues. J was trimmed by 3 bases and V by 6 bases; bases with no gene match: 5. The CDR3: CASRGQGVANEKLFF. The CDR3 DNA sequence: TGTGCCAGCAGGGGACAGGGTGTAGCTAATGAAAAACTGTTTTTT.

The V gene is TRBV10-3, the J gene TRBJ2-5; TRBD2 matches 7 bases. Germline values: CDR1 ENHRY, CDR2 SYGVKD. The length of the CDR3 is 14 residues. Germline trimming cut 0 bases from V and 5 bases from J; bases unmatched to any gene: 3. The CDR3 loop is CAISESSGKETQYF. The CDR3 DNA is TGTGCCATCAGTGAGTCGAGCGGGAAGGAGACCCAGTACTTC.

The chain couples TRBV6-1 to TRBJ2-7, with a weak D call TRBD2 (6 bases). V lost 4 bases and J 1 base, leaving 17 bases between the germline ends. The CDR3 totals 16 residues. Germline CDR1 is MNHNS and CDR2 is SASEGT. This CDR3 reads CASSVHGGSSSYEQYF. The CDR3 region has the DNA TGTGCCAGCAGTGTCCACGGGGGAAGTTCTTCCTACGAGCAGTACTTC.

The chain is built from TRBV5-1 and TRBJ2-7; 11 bases match TRBD2. The CDR3 totals 15 residues. V lost 0 bases and J lost 3; bases outside the gene matches: 2. Germline-derived CDR1 and CDR2 are SGHRS and YFSETQ. The CDR3 protein is CASSLEGTSGYEQYF. CDR3 coding DNA: TGCGCCAGCAGCTTGGAGGGGACTAGCGGCTACGAGCAGTACTTC. Based on the CDR3 plus reference TRBV5-1 and TRBJ2-7, the full variable domain is KAGVTQTPRYLIKTRGQQVTLSCSPISGHRSVSWYQQTPGQGLQFLFEYFSETQRNKGNFPGRFSGRQFSNSRSEMNVSTLELGDSALYLCASSLEGTSGYEQYFGPGTRLTVT.

In its sample, this clone was seen a few times. CDR3 in amino acids: CASSPGGGGSPEQYF. The CDR3 bases are TGTGCCAGCTCCCCCGGGGGGGGCGGGTCGCCGGAGCAGTACTTC. This chain joins TRBV18 and TRBJ2-7; 8 nucleotides match TRBD2. This CDR3 has 15 residues. Germline CDR1 and CDR2: KGHSH and LQKENI. V shed 6 bases and J 7 bases; nucleotides not matched to a gene: 14. Based on the CDR3 plus reference TRBV18 and TRBJ2-7, the full variable domain is NAGVMQNPRHLVRRRGQEARLRCSPMKGHSHVYWYRQLPEEGLKFMVYLQKENIIDESGMPKERFSAEFPKEGPSILRIQQVVRGDSAAYFCASSPGGGGSPEQYFGPGTRLTVT.

V usage is TRBV25-1 and J usage is TRBJ1-6, with D possibly matching TRBD1 (5 bases). The germline V gene has CDR1 MGHDK and CDR2 SYGVNS. Trimming removed 5 bases at V and 7 bases at J, with 15 bases between. This CDR3 spans 15 amino acids. The CDR3 nucleotides read TGTGCCAGCAGTCCGCGGGGCCTTCAAAATTCACCCCTCCACTTT. It specifies CASSPRGLQNSPLHF. Complete variable domain (other parts from reference TRBV25-1 and TRBJ1-6): EADIYQTPRYLVIGTGKKITLECSQTMGHDKMYWYQQDPGMELHLIHYSYGVNSTEKGDLSSESTVSRIRTEHFPLTLESARPSHTSQYLCASSPRGLQNSPLHFGNGTRLTVT.

This clone was counted a single time. The chain joins TRBV5-5 to TRBJ2-1, with 10 bases lining up with TRBD2. Germline V lookup: CDR1 SGHKS, CDR2 YYEKEE (reference sequence). The CDR3 contains 16 residues. Trimming at V came to 1 base and at J to 8 bases, leaving 9 bases not matched to a gene. CDR3 coding DNA: TGTGCCAGCAGCTTGTTGCCTAGCGGGAGTCGCGATGAGCAGTTCTTC. This sequence encodes CASSLLPSGSRDEQFF.

V is TRBV7-9 and J is TRBJ2-1, with TRBD2 as a possible D gene (6 bases). The CDR3 length is 13 residues. The ends were cut back, 4 bases at V and 7 bases at J, with 11 bases in the middle. Germline assignment: CDR1 SEHNR and CDR2 FQNEAQ (reference sequence). CDR3 coding DNA: TGTGCCAGCAGCTCCCTTGGGGGGAATGAGCAGTTCTTC. Its translation: CASSSLGGNEQFF.

V gene TRBV6-6 combines with J gene TRBJ1-1; D remains unclear. Deletions cut 6 bases from V and 1 base from J, with 15 bases between. There are 15 residues in the CDR3. The germline gives CDR1 MNHNY, CDR2 SVGAGI (reference sequence). The CDR3: CASRVTSFGNTEAFF. CDR3 DNA sequence: TGTGCCAGCAGGGTCACAAGTTTTGGGAACACTGAAGCTTTCTTT.

This clone was seen a single time. The J gene is TRBJ1-1, the V gene TRBV19; D unclear. This CDR3 contains 13 residues. Germline-derived CDR1 and CDR2 are LNHDA and SQIVND (reference sequence). Trimming took 1 base from V and 0 from J, leaving 3 bases between them. The chain's CDR3 is CASSIAVNTEAFF. The CDR3 region has the DNA TGTGCCAGTAGTATAGCTGTGAACACTGAAGCTTTCTTT.